This T cell receptor beta chain is drawn from a study of blood T cell repertoires in COVID-19. The overall study: Acute and convalescent COVID-19 specimens originated in the United States, Italy and Spain.

TCRdb's table, derived via immunoSEQ multiplex PCR, lists solely in-frame clones and lacks some. The sample carries 400,000 to 450,000 clones, about 90% recorded once. V shed 2 bases and J 4 bases; nucleotides not matched to a gene: 5. CDR1 is MDHEN and CDR2 is SYDVKM in the germline V gene. This CDR3 region has 15 residues. Cohorts were determined from participant-reported clinical history. The source material was PBMCs or T cells enriched from blood (not recorded which). The clonotype was recovered from a man aged 18 to 29 who had recovered from COVID-19. The chain joins TRBV28 to TRBJ2-5; 9 bases line up with TRBD1. The DNA of the CDR3 is TGTGCCAGCAGTTTACCCCGACAGGGGGTAGAGACCCAGTACTTC. As protein: CASSLPRQGVETQYF. Based on the CDR3 plus reference TRBV28 and TRBJ2-5, the full variable domain is DVKVTQSSRYLVKRTGEKVFLECVQDMDHENMFWYRQDPGLGLRLIYFSYDVKMKEKGDIPEGYSVSREKKERFSLILESASTNQTSMYLCASSLPRQGVETQYFGPGTRLLVL.